These T cell receptor beta chains were read from a single sample in a study of cytotoxic CD8 clonotypes in ibrutinib-treated CLL. The protocol was immunoSEQ multiplex PCR, while the TCRdb copy is restricted to in-frame clones and leaves out a portion. The table has 100,000 or so clones, 58% seen once; the top ten hold 37%. Sequencing was performed on PBMCs, taken after 24 months of ibrutinib treatment. The receptors originated from a human donor with chronic lymphocytic leukemia. The CDR3 runs from the conserved cysteine through the conserved F or W. D genes are given only for firm matches. Size values are once, few and many counts, or a class for expanded clones, and some rows have none.

V: TRBV15; size: -; length: 14; J: TRBJ2-3; D: -; CDR3: CATSPTRDTDTQYF; DNA: TGTGCCACCAGCCCTACCCGGGACACAGATACGCAGTATTTT
V: TRBV29-1; size: -; length: 16; J: TRBJ1-1; D: -; CDR3: CSVPFLSKNRNTEAFF; DNA: TGCAGCGTTCCATTTCTCTCGAAAAACCGGAACACTGAAGCTTTCTTT
V: TRBV29-1; size: -; length: 12; J: TRBJ2-1; D: -; CDR3: CSVEVLSTEQFF; DNA: TGCAGCGTTGAAGTCTTAAGTACTGAGCAGTTCTTC
V: TRBV27; size: few; length: 13; J: TRBJ2-3; D: -; CDR3: CASTRTDTDTQYF; DNA: TGTGCCAGCACCCGGACGGACACAGATACGCAGTATTTT
V: TRBV7-2; size: -; length: 15; J: TRBJ1-6; D: -; CDR3: CASSLGPGMNSPLHF; DNA: TGTGCCAGCAGCTTAGGGCCAGGGATGAATTCACCCCTCCACTTT
V: TRBV25-1; size: -; length: 16; J: TRBJ1-6; D: TRBD1; CDR3: CASSGPGQGPNSPLHF; DNA: TGTGCCAGCAGTGGACCGGGACAGGGGCCCAATTCACCCCTCCACTTT
V: TRBV6-6; size: -; length: 13; J: TRBJ1-1; D: -; CDR3: CASSPRAPPKAFF; DNA: TGTGCCAGCAGTCCCCGGGCTCCGCCCAAAGCTTTCTTT
V: TRBV7-3; size: -; length: 13; J: TRBJ2-5; D: TRBD1; CDR3: CASSWGQWETQYF; DNA: TGTGCCAGCAGCTGGGGACAGTGGGAGACCCAGTACTTC
V: TRBV5-1; size: few; length: 17; J: TRBJ1-2; D: TRBD1; CDR3: CASSLEGGTGALNGYTF; DNA: TGCGCCAGCAGCTTGGAGGGCGGGACAGGAGCTTTAAATGGCTACACCTTC
V: TRBV1; size: -; length: 14; J: TRBJ2-2; D: -; CDR3: CTSSQLPNTGELFF; DNA: TGCACCAGCAGCCAACTACCGAACACCGGGGAGCTGTTTTTT
V: TRBV7-9; size: -; length: 13; J: TRBJ1-1; D: -; CDR3: CASSLLGGTEAFF; DNA: TGTGCCAGCAGCTTACTGGGGGGCACTGAAGCTTTCTTT
V: TRBV7-2; size: -; length: 14; J: TRBJ2-5; D: -; CDR3: CASSPQADQETQYF; DNA: TGTGCCAGCAGCCCCCAAGCGGACCAAGAGACCCAGTACTTC
V: TRBV7-2; size: -; length: 16; J: TRBJ2-2; D: TRBD2; CDR3: CASSWGLAGATGELFF; DNA: TGTGCCAGCAGCTGGGGACTAGCGGGGGCCACCGGGGAGCTGTTTTTT
V: TRBV6-5; size: -; length: 14; J: TRBJ1-6; D: -; CDR3: CASSRGQYNSPLHF; DNA: TGTGCCAGCAGCCGAGGACAGTATAATTCACCCCTCCACTTT
V: TRBV30; size: -; length: 13; J: TRBJ1-1; D: -; CDR3: CAWSEVGNTEAFF; DNA: TGTGCCTGGAGTGAGGTGGGGAACACTGAAGCTTTCTTT
V: TRBV5-6; size: -; length: 16; J: TRBJ1-1; D: -; CDR3: CASSLARGEVYTEAFF; DNA: TGTGCCAGCAGCTTGGCCAGGGGCGAGGTGTACACTGAAGCTTTCTTT
V: TRBV9; size: -; length: 13; J: TRBJ1-2; D: -; CDR3: CASSAEEGGGYTF; DNA: TGTGCCAGCAGCGCAGAGGAGGGGGGCGGCTACACCTTC